This record concerns one TCR beta chain sequence. Deletions cut 1 base from V and 4 bases from J, with 13 bases between. Germline CDR1 reads LGHDT; CDR2 reads YNNKEL (reference sequence). CDR3 length equals 15 residues. Profiling relied on immunoSEQ multiplex PCR, and the TCRdb table lists in-frame clones only, not all of them. The table lists about 52,000 clones, roughly 94% of them singletons. This entry belongs to a study of control samples from healthy donors and cancer patients. The genes are TRBV3-1 (or the pseudogene TRBV3-2) and TRBJ1-2; a possible D gene is TRBD1 (6 bases). The TCR comes from a man aged 30 to 45 in good health. The sequencing sample was made of blood. CDR3 residues: CASSQGAGASYGYTF. In nucleotides, the CDR3 is TGTGCCAGCAGCCAAGGGGCAGGGGCTTCCTATGGCTACACCTTC.